This T cell receptor (beta chain) was identified in a study of shared clonotypes between healthy human individuals. Per germline, CDR1 SGDLS and CDR2 YYNGEE. The CDR3 sequence is 14 residues long. Trimming stripped 4 bases from V and 1 base from J, with 10 bases between. Some clones are missing from TCRdb's copy, which holds only in-frame ones; the method was immunoSEQ multiplex PCR. Here the sample spans over a million clones, about 80% being singletons. To note about this clone: The same CDR3 arises from other DNA sequences in this sample as well.

This clonotype was sampled from a man younger than 30 in good health. The chain has TRBV9 and TRBJ2-3; a weak D match, TRBD1 (6 bases). Sequences were obtained from memory CD4+ T cells sorted from blood. Described subset: CD45RA-negative fraction. CDR3 sequence: CASSPRTGTDTQYF. The CDR3 DNA is TGTGCCAGCAGCCCCCGGACAGGCACAGATACGCAGTATTTT.